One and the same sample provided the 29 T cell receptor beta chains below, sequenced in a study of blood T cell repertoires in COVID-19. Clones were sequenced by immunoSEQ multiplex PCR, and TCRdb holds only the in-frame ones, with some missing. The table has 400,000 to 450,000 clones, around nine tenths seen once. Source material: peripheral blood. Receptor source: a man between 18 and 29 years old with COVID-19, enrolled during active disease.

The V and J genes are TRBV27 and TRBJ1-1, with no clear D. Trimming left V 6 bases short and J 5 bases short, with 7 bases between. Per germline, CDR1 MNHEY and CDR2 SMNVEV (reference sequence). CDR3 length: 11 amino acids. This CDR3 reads CASRGRTEAFF. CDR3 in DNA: TGTGCCAGCAGAGGGAGAACTGAAGCTTTCTTT.

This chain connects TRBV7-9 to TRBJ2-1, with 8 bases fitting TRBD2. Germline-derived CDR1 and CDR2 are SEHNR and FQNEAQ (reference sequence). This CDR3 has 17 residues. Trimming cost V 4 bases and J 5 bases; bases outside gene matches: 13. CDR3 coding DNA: TGTGCCAGCAGCTCCGCGGGGGGCGGGTCCCCCCACAATGAGCAGTTCTTC. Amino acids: CASSSAGGGSPHNEQFF. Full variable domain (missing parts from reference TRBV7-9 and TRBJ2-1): DTGVSQNPRHKITKRGQNVTFRCDPISEHNRLYWYRQTLGQGPEFLTYFQNEAQLEKSRLLSDRFSAERPKGSFSTLEIQRTEQGDSAMYLCASSSAGGGSPHNEQFFGPGTRLTVL.

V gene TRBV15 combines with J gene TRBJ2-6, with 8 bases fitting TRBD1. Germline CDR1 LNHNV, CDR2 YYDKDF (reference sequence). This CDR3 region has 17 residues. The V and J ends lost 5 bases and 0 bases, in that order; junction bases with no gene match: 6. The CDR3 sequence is CATSRTGTYSGANVLTF. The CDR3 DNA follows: TGTGCCACCAGCCGGACAGGGACCTACTCTGGGGCCAACGTCCTGACTTTC. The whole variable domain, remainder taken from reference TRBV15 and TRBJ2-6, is DAMVIQNPRYQVTQFGKPVTLSCSQTLNHNVMYWYQQKSSQAPKLLFHYYDKDFNNEADTPDNFQSRRPNTSFCFLDIRSPGLGDTAMYLCATSRTGTYSGANVLTFGAGSRLTVL.

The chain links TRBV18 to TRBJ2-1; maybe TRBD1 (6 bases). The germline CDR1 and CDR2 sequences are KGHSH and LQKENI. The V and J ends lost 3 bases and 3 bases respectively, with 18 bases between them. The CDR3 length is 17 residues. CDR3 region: CASSPQRPTGYYNEQFF. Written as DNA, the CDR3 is TGTGCCAGCTCACCGCAACGCCCGACAGGATACTACAATGAGCAGTTCTTC.

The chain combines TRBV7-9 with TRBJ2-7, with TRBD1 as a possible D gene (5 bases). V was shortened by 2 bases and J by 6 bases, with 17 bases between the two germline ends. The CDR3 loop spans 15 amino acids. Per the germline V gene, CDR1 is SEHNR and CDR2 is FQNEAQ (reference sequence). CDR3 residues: CASSLTQGIRIEQYF. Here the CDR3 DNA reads TGTGCCAGCAGCTTAACCCAGGGAATTCGCATCGAGCAGTACTTC.

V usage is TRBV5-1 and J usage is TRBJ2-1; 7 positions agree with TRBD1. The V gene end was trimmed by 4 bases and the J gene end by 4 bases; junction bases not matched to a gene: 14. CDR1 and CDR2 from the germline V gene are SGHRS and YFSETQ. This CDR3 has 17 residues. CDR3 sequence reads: CASSKALTGTAYNEQFF. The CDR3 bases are TGCGCCAGCAGCAAAGCTCTTACCGGGACAGCTTACAATGAGCAGTTCTTC.

The CDR3 reads CASSLIGTSAYEQYF. CDR3 coding DNA: TGTGCCAGCAGCTTAATTGGGACTAGCGCTTACGAGCAGTACTTC. The V and J genes are TRBV7-8 and TRBJ2-7; TRBD2 agrees at 10 bases. This CDR3 is built from 15 residues. V lost 2 bases and J lost 4; bases outside the gene matches: 5. The germline V gene encodes CDR1 SGHVS and CDR2 FQNEAQ.

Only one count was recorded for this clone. The CDR3 reads CASSSGQGRYGYTF. For the CDR3, the DNA is TGTGCCAGCAGTTCCGGACAGGGCCGCTATGGCTACACCTTC. V and J are TRBV6-5 and TRBJ1-2; 8 bases agree with TRBD1. CDR3 length: 14 amino acids. With V trimmed by 4 bases and J by 4 bases, 5 bases remained unmatched. Germline V gene data show CDR1 as MNHEY and CDR2 as SVGAGI.

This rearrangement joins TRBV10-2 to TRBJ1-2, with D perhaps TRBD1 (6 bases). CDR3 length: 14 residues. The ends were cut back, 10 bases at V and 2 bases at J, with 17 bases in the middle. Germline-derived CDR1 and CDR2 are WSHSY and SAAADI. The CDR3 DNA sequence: TGCGCCACCAAAGGACAGAAACACAACTATGGCTACACCTTC. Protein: CATKGQKHNYGYTF.

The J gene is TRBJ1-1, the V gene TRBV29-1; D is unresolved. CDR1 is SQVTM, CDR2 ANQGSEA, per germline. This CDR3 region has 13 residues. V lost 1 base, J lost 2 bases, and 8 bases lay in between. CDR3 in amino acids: CSVEGLANTEAFF. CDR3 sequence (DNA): TGCAGCGTTGAAGGGCTTGCCAACACTGAAGCTTTCTTT.

CDR3 in amino acids: CASSTRHSSSYEQYF. The CDR3 bases are TGTGCCAGTAGTACCCGACACTCGAGCTCCTACGAGCAGTACTTC. This sequence joins TRBV19 and TRBJ2-7; D remains ambiguous. Between the trimmed V and J ends, which lost 4 bases and 0 bases, there was a span of 13 bases. This CDR3 contains 15 residues. In germline, CDR1 is LNHDA, CDR2 SQIVND (reference sequence).

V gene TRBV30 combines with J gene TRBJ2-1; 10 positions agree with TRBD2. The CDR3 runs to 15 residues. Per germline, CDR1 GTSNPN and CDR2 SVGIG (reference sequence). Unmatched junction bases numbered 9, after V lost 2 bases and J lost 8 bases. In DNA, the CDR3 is TGTGCCTGGAGTTGGGCTAGCGGGAGAGGGGATGAGCAGTTCTTC. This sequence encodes CAWSWASGRGDEQFF. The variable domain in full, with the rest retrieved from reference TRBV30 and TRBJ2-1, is SQTIHQWPATLVQPVGSPLSLECTVEGTSNPNLYWYRQAAGRGLQLLFYSVGIGQISSEVPQNLSASRPQDRQFILSSKKLLLSDSGFYLCAWSWASGRGDEQFFGPGTRLTVL.

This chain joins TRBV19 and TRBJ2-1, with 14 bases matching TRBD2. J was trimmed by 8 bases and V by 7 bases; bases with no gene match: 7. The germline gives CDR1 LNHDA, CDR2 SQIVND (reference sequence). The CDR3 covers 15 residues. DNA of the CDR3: TGTGCCAGTACGACCGGGACTAGCGGGAGCTATGAGCAGTTCTTC. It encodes CASTTGTSGSYEQFF.

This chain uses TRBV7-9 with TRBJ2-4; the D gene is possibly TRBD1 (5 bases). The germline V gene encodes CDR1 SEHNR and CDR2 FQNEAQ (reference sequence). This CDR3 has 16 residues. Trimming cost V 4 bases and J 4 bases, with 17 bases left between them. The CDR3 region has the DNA TGTGCCAGCAGCTATTATCCGACAGCGCGAAAAAACATTCAGTACTTC. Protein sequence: CASSYYPTARKNIQYF.

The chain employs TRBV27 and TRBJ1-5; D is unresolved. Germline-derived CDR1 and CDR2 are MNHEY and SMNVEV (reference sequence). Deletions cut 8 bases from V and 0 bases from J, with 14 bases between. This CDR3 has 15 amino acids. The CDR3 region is CASEEVGFSNQPQHF. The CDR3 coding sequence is TGTGCCAGCGAGGAGGTAGGCTTTAGCAATCAGCCCCAGCATTTT.

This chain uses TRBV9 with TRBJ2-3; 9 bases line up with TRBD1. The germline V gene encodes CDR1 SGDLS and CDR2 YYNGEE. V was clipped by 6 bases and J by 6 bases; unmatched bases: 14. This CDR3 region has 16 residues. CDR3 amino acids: CASTLYPQGAGDTQYF. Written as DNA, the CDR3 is TGTGCCAGCACCCTATACCCACAGGGGGCCGGGGATACGCAGTATTTT.

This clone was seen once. CDR3: CSVSNRGSDTQYF. The CDR3 coding sequence is TGCAGCGTTAGTAACAGGGGGTCAGATACGCAGTATTTT. The chain employs TRBV29-1 and TRBJ2-3; 8 nucleotides align to TRBD1. Germline V gene data show CDR1 as SQVTM and CDR2 as ANQGSEA. The ends lost 5 bases at V and 4 bases at J; junction bases unmatched: 5. The CDR3 is 13 residues long.

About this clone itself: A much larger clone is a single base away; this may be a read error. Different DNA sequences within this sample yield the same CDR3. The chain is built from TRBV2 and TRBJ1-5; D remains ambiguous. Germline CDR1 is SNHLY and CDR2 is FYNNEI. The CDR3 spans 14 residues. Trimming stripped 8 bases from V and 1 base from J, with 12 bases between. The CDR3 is CASRTGLSNQPQHF. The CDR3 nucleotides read TGTGCCAGCCGGACGGGGTTGAGCAATCAGCCCCAGCATTTT.

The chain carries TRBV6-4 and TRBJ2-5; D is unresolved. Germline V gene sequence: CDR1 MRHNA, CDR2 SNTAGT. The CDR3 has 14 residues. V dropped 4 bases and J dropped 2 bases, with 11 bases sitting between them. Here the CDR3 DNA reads TGTGCCAGCAGTGCCCCCACAGCACAAGAGACCCAGTACTTC. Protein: CASSAPTAQETQYF.

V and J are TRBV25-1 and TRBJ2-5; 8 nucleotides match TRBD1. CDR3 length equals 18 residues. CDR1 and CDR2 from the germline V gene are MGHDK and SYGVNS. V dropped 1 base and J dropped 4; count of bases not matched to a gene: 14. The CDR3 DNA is TGTGCCAGCAGTGAATGGTTCTCCGGGACAGGCCGGGGAGAGACCCAGTACTTC. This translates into CASSEWFSGTGRGETQYF.

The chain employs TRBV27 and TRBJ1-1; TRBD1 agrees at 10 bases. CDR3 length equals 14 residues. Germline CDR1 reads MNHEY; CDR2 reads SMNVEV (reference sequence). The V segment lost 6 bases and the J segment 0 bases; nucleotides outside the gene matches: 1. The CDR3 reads CASRGQGLNTEAFF. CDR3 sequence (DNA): TGTGCCAGCAGGGGACAGGGGTTGAACACTGAAGCTTTCTTT.

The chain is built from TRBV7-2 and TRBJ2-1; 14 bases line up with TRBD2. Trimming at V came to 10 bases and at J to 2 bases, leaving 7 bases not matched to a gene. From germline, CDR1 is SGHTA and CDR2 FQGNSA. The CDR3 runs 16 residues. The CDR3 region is CATGLAGGVTYNEQFF. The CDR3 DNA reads TGTGCCACTGGACTAGCGGGGGGAGTTACCTACAATGAGCAGTTCTTC.

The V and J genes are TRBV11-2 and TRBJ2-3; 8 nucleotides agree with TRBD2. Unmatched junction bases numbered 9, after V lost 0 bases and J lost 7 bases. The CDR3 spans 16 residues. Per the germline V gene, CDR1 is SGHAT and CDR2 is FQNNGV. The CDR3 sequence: CASSLDERGTKNTQYF. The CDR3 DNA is TGTGCCAGCAGCTTAGATGAGCGGGGGACCAAAAATACGCAGTATTTT.

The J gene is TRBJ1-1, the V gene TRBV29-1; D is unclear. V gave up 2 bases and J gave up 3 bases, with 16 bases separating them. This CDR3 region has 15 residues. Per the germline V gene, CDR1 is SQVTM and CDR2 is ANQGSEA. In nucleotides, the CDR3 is TGCAGCGTTGAATTCCAGGAAGGAATCGACACTGAAGCTTTCTTT. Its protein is CSVEFQEGIDTEAFF.

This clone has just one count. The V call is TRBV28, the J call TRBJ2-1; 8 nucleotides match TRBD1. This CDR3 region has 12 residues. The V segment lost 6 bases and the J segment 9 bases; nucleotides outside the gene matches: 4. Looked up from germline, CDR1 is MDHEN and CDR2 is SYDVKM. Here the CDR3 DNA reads TGTGCCAGCAGATTGACAGGGGCTGAGCAGTTCTTC. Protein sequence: CASRLTGAEQFF. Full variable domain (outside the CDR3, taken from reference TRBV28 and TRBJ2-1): DVKVTQSSRYLVKRTGEKVFLECVQDMDHENMFWYRQDPGLGLRLIYFSYDVKMKEKGDIPEGYSVSREKKERFSLILESASTNQTSMYLCASRLTGAEQFFGPGTRLTVL.

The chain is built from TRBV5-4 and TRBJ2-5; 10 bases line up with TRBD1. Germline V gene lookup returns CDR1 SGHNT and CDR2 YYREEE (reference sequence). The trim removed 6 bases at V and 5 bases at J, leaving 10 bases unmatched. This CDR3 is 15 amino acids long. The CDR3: CASTLSGTGVETQYF. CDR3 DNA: TGTGCCAGCACCCTAAGTGGGACAGGGGTTGAGACCCAGTACTTC.

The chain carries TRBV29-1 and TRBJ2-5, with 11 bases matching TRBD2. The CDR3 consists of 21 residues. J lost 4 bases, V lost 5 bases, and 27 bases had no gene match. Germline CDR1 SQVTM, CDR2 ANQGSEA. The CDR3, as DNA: TGCAGCGTTTCCCCCCTTGAAGGGGCGTTAGCGGGAGGGCCAGGGAGAGAGACCCAGTACTTC. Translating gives CSVSPLEGALAGGPGRETQYF.

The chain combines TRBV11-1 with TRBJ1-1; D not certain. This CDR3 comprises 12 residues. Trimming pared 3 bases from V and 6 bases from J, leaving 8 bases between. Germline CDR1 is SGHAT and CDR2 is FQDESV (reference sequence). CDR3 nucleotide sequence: TGTGCCAGCAGCTTCTCTTCCCCTGAAGCTTTCTTT. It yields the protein CASSFSSPEAFF.

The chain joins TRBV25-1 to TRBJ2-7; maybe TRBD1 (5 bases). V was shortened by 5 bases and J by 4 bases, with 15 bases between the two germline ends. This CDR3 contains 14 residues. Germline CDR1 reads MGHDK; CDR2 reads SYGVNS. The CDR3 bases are TGTGCCAGCAGTAAACAGGTCTCGAATTACGAGCAGTACTTC. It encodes CASSKQVSNYEQYF.